This is a list of T cell receptor beta chains from one sample in a study of technical replicates of blood from several donors. The assay was immunoSEQ multiplex PCR, and TCRdb's table has in-frame clones only and misses some. The sample yields 74,000 or so clones, roughly 96% seen once. Material for sequencing was T cells isolated from PBMCs. These receptor sequences come from a human donor in good health. Each CDR3 is given with its conserved first and last residue.

V: TRBV7-9
CDR3: CASSSQGNEAFF

V: TRBV9
CDR3: CASSVLAGVEQYF

V: TRBV7-9
CDR3: CASSHPLAEETQYF

V: TRBV9
CDR3: CASSPRTGGPEQYF

V: TRBV19
CDR3: CASKSDSLSGNTIYF

V: TRBV10-3
CDR3: CAISGTGEETQYF

V: TRBV5-1
CDR3: CASSWTGVEAFF

V: TRBV6-5
CDR3: CASSYSRGLSDTQYF

V: TRBV7-2
CDR3: CASSLGLNNEQFF

V: TRBV7-8
CDR3: CASSLGFGVNTEAFF

V: TRBV11-3
CDR3: CASSQLAGGPNTQYF

V: TRBV19
CDR3: CASSMTGLSGANVLTF

V: TRBV11-2
CDR3: CASSAAINQPQHF

V: TRBV15
CDR3: CATSRAYNWRDSGNTIYF

V: TRBV30
CDR3: CAWSVQGHNEQFF

V: TRBV6-5
CDR3: CASSIEITADEQYF

V: TRBV13
CDR3: CASRPRLGTAYGYTF